This TCR beta chain was recovered during a study of T-cell reconstitution after alpha-beta-depleted transplantation in children. Trimming pared 6 bases from V and 0 bases from J, leaving 12 bases between. This CDR3 has 15 amino acids. Preparation of the TCRbeta library used unique molecular identifiers. Each CDR3 protein is one row after TCRdb ran MiXCR on the PCR reads. The sample yields 600,000 to 700,000 distinct CDR3 sequences, 16% seen once. In its sample, this clonotype was seen many times. The chain is built from TRBV12-3 or TRBV12-4 and TRBJ1-3; D call uncertain. The sample here was PBMCs from the stem cell graft donor, taken from the stem cell graft. The receptor's source is a human donor who donated a stem cell graft to a child with acute myeloid leukemia. CDR3 DNA: TGTGCCAGCAGCCGTGACACGAGCTCTGGAAACACCATATATTTT. Translating gives CASSRDTSSGNTIYF.